This T cell receptor beta chain was captured in a study of blood T cell repertoires in COVID-19. On the study more broadly: From T cells, B-cell-depleted T cells, or PBMCs came the material, which was cDNA or gDNA.

Those enrolled in Seattle joined during active infection and were followed longitudinally afterward. CDR1 LNHDA and CDR2 SQIVND come from the germline V gene (reference sequence). This CDR3 spans 14 amino acids. V lost 8 bases, J lost 6 bases, and 19 bases lay in between. Per the original data handling: Estimation of nucleated cell counts relied on the amplification of reference gene primers. The assay was immunoSEQ multiplex PCR, and TCRdb's table has in-frame clones only and misses some. The V and J calls and clone size are taken from that table; D and trimming were inferred from the DNA. The sample shows more than 300,000 clones, roughly 91% of them seen only once.

The chain couples TRBV19 to TRBJ1-2, with unresolved D. The source material was peripheral blood. The origin of this receptor is a woman aged 30 to 39 with COVID-19, enrolled during active disease. The CDR3: CASRRASIDNGYTF. The DNA for the CDR3 is TGTGCCAGTCGGAGGGCTTCCATCGATAATGGCTACACCTTC. The complete variable domain, with remaining parts taken from reference TRBV19 and TRBJ1-2, reads DGGITQSPKYLFRKEGQNVTLSCEQNLNHDAMYWYRQDPGQGLRLIYYSQIVNDFQKGDIAEGYSVSREKKESFPLTVTSAQKNPTAFYLCASRRASIDNGYTFGSGTRLTVV.